This T cell receptor beta chain was recovered during a study of neurological immune-mediated disorders. Broader study findings: HTLV-1-associated myelopathy showed the most TCR clonal expansion; multiple sclerosis the least, below healthy controls.

Time point here: longitudinal time-point 3. The study used blood bank volunteers in Maryland, USA, as healthy controls. Stored at -80 C, 2 million PBMCs were the source of the unsorted libraries. Germline V gene sequence: CDR1 WNHNN, CDR2 SYGVQD (reference sequence). Trimming took 3 bases from V and 5 from J, leaving 16 bases between them. This CDR3 has 16 amino acids. TCRdb reprocessed the 5' RACE reads with MiXCR, giving one entry per CDR3 protein. The sample has approximately 50,000 distinct CDR3 sequences, roughly 8% seen once; the top ten hold over 1.5%. At least ten counts were recorded for this clonotype. The antigen remains undetermined.

The rearrangement uses TRBV10-1 and TRBJ2-2; no reliable D call. The TCR was taken from a woman between 35 and 50 years old in good health. The sample taken for sequencing was PBMCs. As DNA, the CDR3 is TGCGCCAGCAGTGACCCGTTCCGAGAGAGAACCGGGGAGCTGTTTTTT. This sequence encodes CASSDPFRERTGELFF.